The rows below give T cell receptor beta chains drawn from one sample of a study of blood T cell repertoires in COVID-19. The data were produced by immunoSEQ multiplex PCR, yet TCRdb's version contains in-frame clones alone and is incomplete. The sample gives around 330,000 clones, more than 75% of which show up once; 3% to 4% is in the top ten. The sequenced sample consisted of peripheral blood. The origin of the receptors is a woman between 45 and 65 years old with active or convalescent COVID-19. CDR3s include the opening cysteine and the closing phenylalanine or tryptophan. D genes are given only for firm matches. Size is omitted from some rows. Given values are once, few, many or a class for expanded clones.

clone_size d_call j_call v_call cdr3_aa cdr3_nt
once TRBD1 TRBJ1-1 TRBV6-5 CASLRTGGLTEAFF TGTGCCAGCCTCAGAACAGGGGGCCTCACTGAAGCTTTCTTT
NA NA TRBJ1-2 TRBV10-3 CAISVTENYGYTF TGTGCCATCAGTGTAACAGAGAACTATGGCTACACCTTC
NA NA TRBJ1-3 TRBV11-3 CASSRTGTGNTIYF TGTGCCAGCAGCCGTACAGGGACTGGAAACACCATATATTTT
NA NA TRBJ2-3 TRBV5-1 CASSFGLDSLSTDTQYF TGCGCCAGCAGCTTTGGTCTAGATTCCCTCAGCACAGATACGCAGTATTTT
NA NA TRBJ1-2 TRBV19 CASSISKYYGYTF TGTGCCAGTAGTATAAGCAAATACTATGGCTACACCTTC
NA TRBD1 TRBJ1-2 TRBV7-8 CASSPGQGGYGYTF TGTGCCAGCAGCCCTGGACAGGGGGGCTATGGCTACACCTTC
once NA TRBJ1-2 TRBV5-6 CASSLQRRYGYTF TGTGCCAGCAGCTTACAGAGGAGGTATGGCTACACCTTC
NA TRBD1 TRBJ1-2 TRBV7-9 CASSLPPDRTSNYGYTF TGTGCCAGCAGCCTACCACCGGACAGGACGAGCAACTATGGCTACACCTTC
few NA TRBJ1-5 TRBV28 CASSSRTVWYHQPQHF TGTGCCAGCAGTTCTCGGACAGTGTGGTACCATCAGCCCCAGCATTTT
NA TRBD1 TRBJ1-3 TRBV9 CASSPGTASGNTIYF TGTGCCAGCAGCCCAGGGACAGCTTCGGGAAACACCATATATTTT
once TRBD1 TRBJ1-2 TRBV6-2/TRBV6-3 CASSEGQGDGYTF TGTGCCAGCAGTGAGGGACAGGGAGATGGCTACACCTTC
NA TRBD2 TRBJ2-5 TRBV27 CASSFSGRQETQYF TGTGCCAGCAGTTTTAGCGGGCGGCAAGAGACCCAGTACTTC
few TRBD2 TRBJ2-1 TRBV9 CASSVGGAGILNEQFF TGTGCCAGCAGCGTGGGGGGAGCGGGGATCCTCAATGAGCAGTTCTTC
NA TRBD2 TRBJ2-5 TRBV29-1 CSVVGSGGPGETQYF TGCAGCGTTGTTGGTAGCGGGGGGCCGGGGGAGACCCAGTACTTC
NA TRBD1 TRBJ1-1 TRBV29-1 CSVHRGRNTEAFF TGCAGCGTCCACAGGGGGCGGAACACTGAAGCTTTCTTT
NA TRBD2 TRBJ2-2 TRBV4-2 CASSQDPVTSDYTGELFF TGTGCCAGCAGCCAAGACCCCGTAACTAGCGATTACACCGGGGAGCTGTTTTTT
NA TRBD2 TRBJ2-1 TRBV4-3 CASSQDLREGPYNEQFF TGCGCCAGCAGCCAAGATCTCCGGGAGGGCCCCTACAATGAGCAGTTCTTC
NA TRBD1 TRBJ1-6 TRBV27 CASRETGGPQPLHF TGTGCCAGCAGAGAAACAGGGGGACCACAACCCCTCCACTTT
NA TRBD1 TRBJ1-1 TRBV30 CAWATTGSTEAFF TGTGCCTGGGCCACGACAGGGAGCACTGAAGCTTTCTTT
NA TRBD1 TRBJ1-6 TRBV30 CACRGQTPSPLHF TGTGCCTGCAGGGGACAGACGCCTTCACCCCTCCACTTT
NA NA TRBJ1-4 TRBV4-1 CASSRDTASEKLFF TGCGCCAGCAGCCGTGACACAGCCTCGGAAAAACTGTTTTTT
once TRBD1 TRBJ1-2 TRBV30 CAWSVGDRGQGGYTF TGTGCCTGGAGTGTCGGGGACAGGGGGCAGGGTGGCTACACCTTC
NA NA TRBJ1-6 TRBV5-5 CASSVGTGTLNNSPLHF TGTGCCAGCAGCGTAGGAACCGGGACACTTAATAATTCACCCCTCCACTTT